Below, 13 T cell receptor beta chains from the same sample are listed, as sequenced in a study of radiation and T cells in renal cell carcinoma. Time point given: blood 2 weeks post-SBRT. Specified treatment: 15 Gy SBRT to primary tumor, nephrectomy 4 weeks later. The protocol was immunoSEQ multiplex PCR, while the TCRdb copy is restricted to in-frame clones and leaves out a portion. The table records under 150,000 clones, 80% to 90% of them present only once. The sequencing here drew on blood, taken from a patient whose treatment included radiotherapy and nephrectomy. The receptors originated from a woman in her fifties or sixties with renal cell carcinoma.

The rearrangement joins TRBV9 to TRBJ1-4, with a tentative D call TRBD1 (5 bases). This CDR3 spans 15 amino acids. CDR1 is SGDLS and CDR2 is YYNGEE in the germline V gene. V lost 2 bases, J lost 7 bases, and 15 bases lay in between. CDR3 DNA sequence: TGTGCCAGCAGCGTGGTAGGGGCGCGTCCTGAAAAACTGTTTTTT. Its translation is CASSVVGARPEKLFF.

The chain joins TRBV28 to TRBJ2-7; TRBD2 is a possible D gene (5 bases). Germline loops: CDR1 MDHEN, CDR2 SYDVKM. V was clipped by 3 bases and J by 3 bases, with 9 bases between them. The CDR3 loop spans 13 amino acids. CDR3 coding DNA: TGTGCCAGCAGTTTCGGGGTCGACTACGAGCAGTACTTC. It specifies CASSFGVDYEQYF.

This chain uses TRBV13 with TRBJ1-1; no firm D call. Germline CDR1 PRHDT, CDR2 FYEKMQ (reference sequence). Trimming left V 5 bases short and J 5 bases short, with 15 bases between. The CDR3 spans 14 residues. In DNA form, the CDR3 reads TGTGCCAGCAGCCAGGCCCTTCTCCCGACTGAAGCTTTCTTT. As protein: CASSQALLPTEAFF.

The chain joins TRBV5-4 to TRBJ1-2; D is ambiguous. Germline V gives CDR1 SGHNT, CDR2 YYREEE (reference sequence). V was pared by 0 bases and J by 4 bases, with 7 bases between. There are 13 residues in the CDR3. In DNA, the CDR3 is TGTGCCAGCAGCTTGGACCCTGCCTATGGCTACACCTTC. The encoded protein is CASSLDPAYGYTF.

This clone was counted a few times. V and J are TRBV7-3 and TRBJ2-3, with 13 positions matching TRBD2. The V gene's germline CDR1 is SGHTA and CDR2 FQGTGA. This CDR3 is 19 amino acids long. The V gene end was trimmed by 4 bases and the J gene end by 3 bases; junction bases not matched to a gene: 13. The CDR3 sequence is CASSSDLLAGGTSTDTQYF. The CDR3 region has the DNA TGTGCCAGCAGCTCAGACTTACTAGCGGGGGGGACCAGTACAGATACGCAGTATTTT.

This clone was seen more than once but under ten times. This chain connects TRBV21-1 to TRBJ1-4; the table's D call of TRBD1 was not tested on the DNA. TRBV21-1 is listed as a pseudogene. There are 18 residues in the CDR3. CDR3 nucleotide sequence: TGTGCCAGCAGCACCCGGGACAGGGGGCGGGGAGGTAATGAAAAACTGTTTTTT. As protein: CASSTRDRGRGGNEKLFF.

The chain joins TRBV25-1 to TRBJ1-6, with D possibly TRBD1 on 5 matching bases. This CDR3 contains 16 residues. V lost 2 bases to trimming and J lost 4 bases, with 12 bases between them. Looked up from germline, CDR1 is MGHDK and CDR2 is SYGVNS. The CDR3, as DNA: TGTGCCAGCAGTGAACGACCGGGACGGTATAATTCACCCCTCCACTTT. Encoded protein: CASSERPGRYNSPLHF.

The chain recombines TRBV27 with TRBJ1-1; tentatively, D is TRBD1 (5 bases). CDR3 length equals 13 residues. Trimming shortened V by 2 bases and J by 5 bases, and 9 bases separated the two germline ends. Germline CDR1 MNHEY, CDR2 SMNVEV (reference sequence). CDR3 sequence: CASSLRGRTEAFF. CDR3 DNA: TGTGCCAGCAGTTTAAGGGGACGGACTGAAGCTTTCTTT.

The table lists this clone with a few counts. The gene calls are TRBV25-1 and TRBJ1-5; 10 bases match TRBD1. CDR1 is MGHDK, CDR2 SYGVNS, per germline. V shed 6 bases, J shed 2 bases, and the junction held 4 bases outside the gene matches. CDR3 length: 15 amino acids. CDR3 in DNA: TGTGCCAGCAGCCCGACAGGGGGCGGCAATCAGCCCCAGCATTTT. As protein: CASSPTGGGNQPQHF.

V is TRBV6-5 and J is TRBJ2-5; 8 bases map to TRBD1. CDR3 length: 11 residues. Germline-derived CDR1 and CDR2 are MNHEY and SVGAGI. With V trimmed by 7 bases and J by 7 bases, 2 bases remained unmatched. The CDR3 sequence: CASNDRGTQYF. The CDR3 DNA reads TGTGCCAGCAACGACAGGGGGACCCAGTACTTC.

The table lists this clone with a few counts. The CDR3 nucleotides read TGCGCCAGCAGCCCGTATCTACAGGGTCCCACTGAAGCTTTCTTT. It translates to CASSPYLQGPTEAFF. J is TRBJ1-1 and V is TRBV4-1; TRBD1 might be the D (6 bases). The CDR3 totals 15 residues. V lost 4 bases and J 4 bases, leaving 16 bases between the germline ends. Germline loops: CDR1 MGHRA, CDR2 YSYEKL.

This clone turned up a few times. This chain connects TRBV2 to TRBJ1-6; perhaps TRBD1 as D (6 bases). V lost 4 bases, J lost 6 bases, and 7 bases lay in between. CDR3 length: 13 residues. CDR1 is SNHLY and CDR2 is FYNNEI in the germline V gene. CDR3 in amino acids: CASSGGGNSPLHF. The CDR3 region has the DNA TGTGCCAGCAGTGGAGGGGGTAATTCACCCCTCCACTTT.

The chain combines TRBV15 with TRBJ1-2, with 7 bases matching TRBD1. With 5 bases clipped from V and 5 bases from J, the junction kept 11 bases outside the gene matches. This CDR3 is built from 15 residues. Germline assignment: CDR1 LNHNV and CDR2 YYDKDF (reference sequence). Here the CDR3 reads CATSSSRDSLYGYTF. The CDR3 coding sequence is TGTGCCACCAGCTCGTCAAGGGACAGTCTTTATGGCTACACCTTC.